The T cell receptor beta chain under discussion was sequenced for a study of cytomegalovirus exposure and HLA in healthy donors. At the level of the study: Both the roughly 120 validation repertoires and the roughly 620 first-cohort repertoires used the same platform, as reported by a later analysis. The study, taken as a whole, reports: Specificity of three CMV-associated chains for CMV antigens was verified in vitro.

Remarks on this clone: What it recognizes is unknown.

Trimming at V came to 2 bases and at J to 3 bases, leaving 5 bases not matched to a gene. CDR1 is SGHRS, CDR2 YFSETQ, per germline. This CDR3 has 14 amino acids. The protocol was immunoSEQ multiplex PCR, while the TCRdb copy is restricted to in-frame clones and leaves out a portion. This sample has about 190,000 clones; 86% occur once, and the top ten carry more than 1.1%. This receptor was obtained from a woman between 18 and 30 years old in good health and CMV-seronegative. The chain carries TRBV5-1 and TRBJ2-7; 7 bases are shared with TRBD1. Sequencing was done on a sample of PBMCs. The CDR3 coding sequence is TGCGCCAGCAGCTTCTCCGGGACAGACTACGAGCAGTACTTC. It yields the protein CASSFSGTDYEQYF.